The next 28 T cell receptor beta chains were all read from a single sample in a study of T-cell reconstitution after alpha-beta-depleted transplantation in children. Researchers prepared the TCRbeta library using unique molecular identifiers, the study reports. TCRdb analysed the PCR reads with MiXCR anew, one entry per CDR3 protein. The sample has approximately 200,000 distinct CDR3 sequences; roughly 15% are singletons. The material sequenced was PBMCs from the stem cell graft donor, taken from the stem cell graft. The receptor set was obtained from a human donor who donated a stem cell graft to a child with acute lymphoblastic leukemia.

This clonotype was observed many times. The V and J genes are TRBV12-3 or TRBV12-4 and TRBJ2-1; 13 nucleotides line up with TRBD2. CDR3 size: 15 residues. V lost 4 bases to trimming and J lost 8 bases; unmatched junction nucleotides: 5. This CDR3 reads CASSYGLAGDHEQFF. The CDR3 bases are TGTGCCAGCAGTTATGGACTAGCGGGAGATCATGAGCAGTTCTTC.

This clonotype was counted at least ten times. The CDR3 DNA reads TGTGCCATCGGCTACGAGCAGTACTTC. It is translated as CAIGYEQYF. This chain uses TRBV10-3 with TRBJ2-7; the D is unclear. Germline V gene lookup returns CDR1 ENHRY and CDR2 SYGVKD. The CDR3 has 9 amino acids. Trimming left V 8 bases short and J 3 bases short, with 2 bases between.

This clonotype was observed at least ten times. The CDR3: CASSPASGNYGYTF. The CDR3 DNA is TGTGCCAGCAGCCCCGCTAGCGGGAACTATGGCTACACCTTC. V usage is TRBV5-4 and J usage is TRBJ1-2; D gene uncertain. Trimming took off 4 bases at V and 2 bases at J, with 12 bases between the two ends. Germline lookup yields CDR1 SGHNT and CDR2 YYREEE (reference sequence). This CDR3 has 14 amino acids. The complete variable domain, with remaining parts taken from reference TRBV5-4 and TRBJ1-2, reads ETGVTQSPTHLIKTRGQQVTLRCSSQSGHNTVSWYQQALGQGPQFIFQYYREEENGRGNFPPRFSGLQFPNYSSELNVNALELDDSALYLCASSPASGNYGYTFGSGTRLTVV.

This clonotype was picked up many times. The chain uses TRBV20-1 and TRBJ1-1; no firm D call. Germline V CDR1 and CDR2: DFQATT, SNEGSKA (reference sequence). V lost 6 bases and J 0 bases, leaving 20 bases between the germline ends. The CDR3 extends over 16 amino acids. The CDR3 region has the DNA TGCAGTGCCCTAGCCCTAGAGAAGGGCGTGAACACTGAAGCTTTCTTT. Protein sequence: CSALALEKGVNTEAFF.

This clonotype has at least ten counts. CDR3 region: CASSVGTSYSGNTIYF. Written as DNA, the CDR3 is TGTGCCAGCAGCGTCGGGACTTCCTACTCTGGAAACACCATATATTTT. This rearrangement joins TRBV9 to TRBJ1-3; a weak D match, TRBD1 (5 bases). The CDR3 is 16 amino acids. Germline CDR1 and CDR2: SGDLS and YYNGEE. The V and J ends lost 2 bases and 0 bases respectively, with 12 bases between them. The variable domain in full, with the rest retrieved from reference TRBV9 and TRBJ1-3, is DSGVTQTPKHLITATGQRVTLRCSPRSGDLSVYWYQQSLDQGLQFLIQYYNGEERAKGNILERFSAQQFPDLHSELNLSSLELGDSALYFCASSVGTSYSGNTIYFGEGSWLTVV.

This clonotype has at least ten counts. This chain connects TRBV10-3 to TRBJ2-7; D not certain. V was pared by 0 bases and J by 4 bases, with 4 bases between. There are 12 residues in the CDR3. The germline V gene has CDR1 ENHRY and CDR2 SYGVKD. The DNA of the CDR3 is TGTGCCATCAGTGAGTCTGAGTACGAGCAGTACTTC. It translates to CAISESEYEQYF.

The chain links TRBV4-1 to TRBJ1-1; D is ambiguous. Trimming cost V 4 bases and J 5 bases, with 14 bases left between them. The germline CDR1 and CDR2 sequences are MGHRA and YSYEKL. This CDR3 spans 14 amino acids. The CDR3 region is CASSRGGLRTEAFF. The CDR3 DNA reads as TGCGCCAGCAGCCGGGGTGGGTTGCGGACTGAAGCTTTCTTT.

This clonotype was seen at least ten times. This chain uses TRBV5-5 with TRBJ2-1; D uncertain. CDR3 length: 15 residues. CDR1 and CDR2 (germline): SGHKS, YYEKEE (reference sequence). Trimming shortened V by 0 bases and J by 3 bases, and 10 bases separated the two germline ends. Written as DNA, the CDR3 is TGTGCCAGCAGCTTGGAGGCAGGCCTCTACAATGAGCAGTTCTTC. Amino acids: CASSLEAGLYNEQFF.

This clonotype was recorded many times. The chain couples TRBV12-3 or TRBV12-4 to TRBJ2-3; D might be TRBD2 (6 bases). Trimming stripped 6 bases from V and 6 bases from J, with 16 bases between. The CDR3 is 14 residues long. CDR3 loop: CASRPPGRPDTQYF. CDR3 sequence (DNA): TGTGCCAGCAGACCTCCCGGGAGACCCGATACGCAGTATTTT.

A note on this clonotype: This may be a read error: a much more frequent sequence differs by one nucleotide. The chain links TRBV27 to TRBJ2-7; D is perhaps TRBD1 (6 bases). The CDR3 totals 13 residues. The V gene lost 4 bases and the J gene lost 3 bases, with 10 bases spanning the gap. Germline V gene lookup returns CDR1 MNHEY and CDR2 SMNVEV (reference sequence). The CDR3 coding sequence is TGTGCCAGCAGTTACGGACAGCGCTACGAGCAGTACTTC. Protein product: CASSYGQRYEQYF.

In this sample, this clonotype turned up many times. The rearrangement uses TRBV10-3 and TRBJ2-1; 13 nucleotides align to TRBD2. The germline V gene encodes CDR1 ENHRY and CDR2 SYGVKD. This CDR3 comprises 14 residues. The trim removed 5 bases at V and 8 bases at J, leaving 3 bases unmatched. The CDR3: CAISRTSGSHEQFF. Written as DNA, the CDR3 is TGTGCCATCAGTCGGACTAGCGGGAGTCATGAGCAGTTCTTC.

This clonotype was detected many times. This chain uses TRBV10-1 with TRBJ2-1; 11 bases map to TRBD2. CDR3 length: 15 residues. Trimming removed 5 bases from V and 6 bases from J; junction bases left unmatched: 6. Germline assignment: CDR1 WNHNN and CDR2 SYGVQD (reference sequence). Here the CDR3 reads CASSPGLAASNEQFF. In nucleotides, the CDR3 is TGCGCCAGCAGTCCGGGACTAGCGGCCTCCAATGAGCAGTTCTTC.

This clonotype was observed at least ten times. This sequence joins TRBV5-1 and TRBJ2-7, with D unresolved. V gave up 2 bases and J gave up 0 bases, with 9 bases separating them. This CDR3 has 14 residues. Germline loops: CDR1 SGHRS, CDR2 YFSETQ. The CDR3 here is CASSFGDGSYEQYF. The CDR3 nucleotides are TGCGCCAGCAGCTTCGGAGACGGCTCCTACGAGCAGTACTTC.

This clonotype was picked up a small number of times. The chain joins TRBV5-1 to TRBJ2-1; 7 nucleotides match TRBD2. Germline CDR1 and CDR2: SGHRS and YFSETQ. Trimming at V came to 3 bases and at J to 0 bases, leaving 6 bases not matched to a gene. This CDR3 has 16 residues. CDR3 sequence: CASSSTGGSSYNEQFF. Written as DNA, the CDR3 is TGCGCCAGCAGCTCAACCGGGGGGAGCTCCTACAATGAGCAGTTCTTC.

In this sample, this clonotype turned up many times. CDR3 DNA sequence: TGTGCCAGCTCGTTCCCCATGGACTTTCAGTTCTTC. Translation gives CASSFPMDFQFF. The rearrangement links TRBV18 to TRBJ2-1, with a weak D call TRBD2 (5 bases). From germline, CDR1 is KGHSH and CDR2 LQKENI. There are 12 residues in the CDR3. Trimming shortened V by 6 bases and J by 13 bases, and 16 bases separated the two germline ends.

This clonotype was counted many times. This chain joins TRBV12-3 or TRBV12-4 and TRBJ2-1; 8 bases are a match to TRBD1. V gave up 3 bases and J gave up 5 bases; unmatched junction bases: 6. There are 15 residues in the CDR3. The chain's CDR3 is CASSFGQGVDNEQFF. The CDR3 DNA sequence: TGTGCCAGCAGTTTCGGACAGGGAGTGGACAATGAGCAGTTCTTC.

This clonotype was seen at least ten times. The chain employs TRBV20-1 and TRBJ2-5; D perhaps matches TRBD2 (6 bases). This CDR3 region has 14 residues. Trimming pared 3 bases from V and 9 bases from J, leaving 20 bases between. Germline V gene lookup returns CDR1 DFQATT and CDR2 SNEGSKA (reference sequence). Here the CDR3 DNA reads TGCAGTGCTAGGATGAGTACGGTGACGGGAGCCCAGTACTTC. As protein: CSARMSTVTGAQYF.

This clonotype was found many times. The chain is built from TRBV2 and TRBJ2-1; 7 bases line up with TRBD1. Trimming took 4 bases from V and 4 from J; bases not matched to a gene: 7. CDR3 length: 15 residues. Germline V gives CDR1 SNHLY, CDR2 FYNNEI. Here the CDR3 DNA reads TGTGCCAGCAGTGCCGACAGGGTGGGATACAATGAGCAGTTCTTC. This translates into CASSADRVGYNEQFF.

This clonotype has ten or more counts. V and J are TRBV12-3 or TRBV12-4 and TRBJ2-1, with D uncertain. The CDR3 loop spans 11 amino acids. V was clipped by 3 bases and J by 8 bases, with 5 bases between them. The CDR3 region has the DNA TGTGCCAGCAGTTTCCTCCATGAGCAGTTCTTC. Translating gives CASSFLHEQFF.

The V gene is TRBV6-5, the J gene TRBJ2-2; 10 positions match TRBD2. V shed 0 bases and J 7 bases; nucleotides not matched to a gene: 8. CDR1 is MNHEY and CDR2 is SVGAGI in the germline V gene. The CDR3 is 17 amino acids. In DNA, the CDR3 is TGTGCCAGCAGTTACTCGCGGTTAGCGGGAGGAAGCGGGGAGCTGTTTTTT. Its protein product is CASSYSRLAGGSGELFF.

This clonotype was seen once. Written as DNA, the CDR3 is TGTGCCACCCAAAACCAGGCTAGCGGGATTGGGGAGCAGTTCTTC. The encoded protein is CATQNQASGIGEQFF. This chain joins TRBV19 and TRBJ2-1, with 9 bases lining up with TRBD2. Germline lookup yields CDR1 LNHDA and CDR2 SQIVND (reference sequence). The CDR3 consists of 15 residues. V shed 10 bases, J shed 10 bases, and the junction held 17 bases outside the gene matches.

Of note for this clonotype: It may be a read error: a sequence one base away is much more abundant. The chain recombines TRBV5-1 with TRBJ1-1; the D is unclear. Germline V gene lookup returns CDR1 SGHRS and CDR2 YFSETQ. Trimming took off 2 bases at V and 0 bases at J, with 5 bases between the two ends. The CDR3 has 13 amino acids. CDR3 sequence reads: CASSLQMNTEAFF. The CDR3 bases are TGCGCCAGCAGCTTACAGATGAACACTGAAGCTTTCTTT.

At least ten counts were recorded for this clonotype. The chain recombines TRBV20-1 with TRBJ2-1; 8 positions agree with TRBD1. Germline lookup yields CDR1 DFQATT and CDR2 SNEGSKA (reference sequence). V shed 4 bases, J shed 2 bases, and the junction held 7 bases outside the gene matches. This CDR3 region has 15 residues. In nucleotides, the CDR3 is TGCAGTGCTACAGGGGGCTCCGTACCCTACAATGAGCAGTTCTTC. Residues: CSATGGSVPYNEQFF.

The chain has TRBV5-1 and TRBJ2-5; D is possibly TRBD2 (6 bases). V lost 4 bases to trimming and J lost 5 bases, with 15 bases between them. Germline CDR1 reads SGHRS; CDR2 reads YFSETQ. The CDR3 loop spans 14 amino acids. CDR3 sequence: CASSRGTPVETQYF. CDR3 coding DNA: TGCGCCAGCAGCCGGGGGACCCCGGTGGAGACCCAGTACTTC.

This clonotype came up a few times. The chain links TRBV7-2 to TRBJ2-1; D remains unclear. Germline CDR1 SGHTA, CDR2 FQGNSA. The CDR3 loop spans 13 amino acids. The germline V and J ends were trimmed by 3 bases and 10 bases, with 13 bases remaining between them. In nucleotides, the CDR3 is TGTGCCAGCAGCTTGGCTCTGTTGAGGGAGCAGTTCTTC. Its protein product is CASSLALLREQFF.

This sequence joins TRBV5-5 and TRBJ1-5, with D tentatively TRBD1 (6 bases). The V end lost 0 bases, the J end lost 1 base, and 11 bases lay between the germline ends. Germline V gene sequence: CDR1 SGHKS, CDR2 YYEKEE (reference sequence). CDR3 size: 16 residues. This chain's CDR3 is CASSLGDNRSNQPQHF. The CDR3 nucleotides read TGTGCCAGCAGCTTGGGGGACAATAGAAGCAATCAGCCCCAGCATTTT.

This clonotype was recorded many times. This chain links TRBV12-3 or TRBV12-4 with TRBJ2-7; D is ambiguous. This CDR3 is built from 15 residues. Trimming pared 0 bases from V and 0 bases from J, leaving 9 bases between. The CDR3 sequence is CASSLARQVSYEQYF. CDR3 DNA: TGTGCCAGCAGTTTAGCGCGGCAGGTCTCCTACGAGCAGTACTTC.

This clonotype was seen once. The gene calls are TRBV1 and TRBJ2-1; whether TRBD1, the table's D call, matches the DNA was not checked. TRBV1 is given as a pseudogene. The CDR3 extends over 12 amino acids. In DNA form, the CDR3 reads TGCACCAGCAGCCGTCGGCGCCAGCAGCAGTTCTTC. This gives the protein CTSSRRRQQQFF.